This T cell receptor beta chain was recovered during a study of blood T cell repertoires in COVID-19. Study-wide context: Italy, Spain and the United States were the sources of the convalescent and acute COVID-19 samples. T cells, B-cell-depleted T cells, or PBMCs provided the cDNA or gDNA that served as material.

In the original workflow: Counts of nucleated cells, estimated from reference gene primer amplification, were obtained. Produced via immunoSEQ multiplex PCR; TCRdb's table is partial and in-frame only. D and trimming were read from the DNA, whereas the V and J calls and clone size are those reported in that table. The repertoire consists of almost 400,000 clones, with around 92% occurring once and the leading ten covering around 1.7%. Assignments of participants to cohorts depended upon their own reported clinical history. The sequencing sample was made of PBMCs or T cells enriched from blood (not recorded which). This sequence was found in a woman aged 30 to 39 who had recovered from COVID-19.

CDR3 region: CAISVGQAIYEQYF. The CDR3 nucleotides are TGTGCCATCAGTGTCGGACAGGCCATCTACGAGCAGTACTTC. The V and J genes are TRBV10-3 and TRBJ2-7; the match to TRBD1 covers 7 bases. J was trimmed by 3 bases and V by 4 bases; bases with no gene match: 6. Germline values: CDR1 ENHRY, CDR2 SYGVKD. The CDR3 covers 14 residues.